This TCR beta chain was captured in a study of shared clonotypes between healthy human individuals. Germline loops: CDR1 SGHVS, CDR2 FQNEAQ. V trimming: 5 bases; J trimming: 7 bases; junction bases outside the gene matches: 10. The CDR3 has 16 residues. Only in-frame clones appear in the TCRdb table, and some are missing; sequencing was by immunoSEQ multiplex PCR. Here the sample spans some 2,000,000 clones, roughly 95% being singletons. The source material was naive CD4+ T cells sorted from blood. The subset was: CD45RA+ positively selected. This chain uses TRBV7-8 with TRBJ1-6; 8 nucleotides agree with TRBD1. The clonotype comes from a man aged 18-30 years in good health. CDR3 sequence (DNA): TGTGCCAGCAGCCCTGGAGCAGGGGGCATCAATTCACCCCTCCACTTT. It is translated as CASSPGAGGINSPLHF.